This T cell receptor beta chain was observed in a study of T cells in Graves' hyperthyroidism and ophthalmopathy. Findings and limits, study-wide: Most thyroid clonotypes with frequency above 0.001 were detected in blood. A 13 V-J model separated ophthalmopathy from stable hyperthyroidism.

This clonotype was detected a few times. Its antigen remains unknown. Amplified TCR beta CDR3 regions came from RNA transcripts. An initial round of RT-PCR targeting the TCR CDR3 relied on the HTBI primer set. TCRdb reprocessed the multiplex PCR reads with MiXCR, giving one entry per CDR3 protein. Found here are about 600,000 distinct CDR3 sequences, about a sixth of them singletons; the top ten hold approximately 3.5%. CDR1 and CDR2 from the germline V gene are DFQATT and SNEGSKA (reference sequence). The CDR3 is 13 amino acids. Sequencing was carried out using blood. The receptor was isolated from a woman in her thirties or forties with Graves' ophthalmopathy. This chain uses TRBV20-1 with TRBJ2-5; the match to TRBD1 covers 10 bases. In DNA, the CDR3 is TGCTGGATTTTTGGACAGGGGGAAGGATTTGAGTACTTC. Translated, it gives CWIFGQGEGFEYF.